Listed below are T cell receptor beta chains from one sample, sequenced in a study of T cells in Graves' hyperthyroidism and ophthalmopathy. Each CDR3 protein is one row after TCRdb ran MiXCR on the multiplex PCR reads. Altogether over 650,000 distinct CDR3 sequences are present, approximately 16% being singletons, with the ten largest covering under 9.5%. Material: blood. The receptors derive from a man in his late teens or twenties with Graves' hyperthyroidism. Both conserved end residues are part of each CDR3. The order of the fields is CDR3 length, V gene, D gene, clone size, J gene, CDR3 DNA, CDR3 protein. The D gene is left open where the match is weak. The size entry is marked missing in some rows and otherwise reads once, few, many or a size class.

length: 13
V: TRBV10-3
D: TRBD1
size: -
J: TRBJ1-1
DNA: TGTGCCATCAGTGGGGTGGACAGGCGTGAAGCTTTCTTT
CDR3: CAISGVDRREAFF

length: 13
V: TRBV20-1
D: TRBD2
size: many
J: TRBJ2-7
DNA: TGCAGTGCTATAGCGGGAGGGTTGAGCGAGCAGTACTTC
CDR3: CSAIAGGLSEQYF

length: 16
V: TRBV4-3
D: TRBD2
size: -
J: TRBJ2-1
DNA: TGCGCCAGCAGCCAAGATAGCGGGAGGGGTCTCAATGAGCAGTTCTTC
CDR3: CASSQDSGRGLNEQFF

length: 14
V: TRBV7-9
D: -
size: few
J: TRBJ2-1
DNA: TGTGCCAGCAGCCTTAATTGGGAGGACAATGAGCAGTTCTTC
CDR3: CASSLNWEDNEQFF

length: 15
V: TRBV6-1
D: TRBD2
size: -
J: TRBJ2-7
DNA: TGTGCCAGCAGTGTAAAAGCGGGGGAATATTACGAGCAGTACTTC
CDR3: CASSVKAGEYYEQYF

length: 14
V: TRBV3-1
D: -
size: many
J: TRBJ2-7
DNA: TGTGCCAGCAGCCAAGAATTAGCCGCCTACGAGCAGTACTTC
CDR3: CASSQELAAYEQYF

length: 15
V: TRBV3-1
D: TRBD2
size: many
J: TRBJ2-3
DNA: TGTGCCAGCAGCTCCGGCGGGAGGGGATCAGATACGCAGTATTTT
CDR3: CASSSGGRGSDTQYF

length: 11
V: TRBV10-3
D: -
size: -
J: TRBJ2-7
DNA: TGTGCCATCAGGGGTCGGGGAGAGCAGTACTTC
CDR3: CAIRGRGEQYF

length: 14
V: TRBV20-1
D: TRBD2
size: few
J: TRBJ2-1
DNA: TGCAGTGCCAGACTAGCAGATGGGTACAATGAGCAGTTCTTC
CDR3: CSARLADGYNEQFF

length: 17
V: TRBV7-9
D: -
size: many
J: TRBJ2-5
DNA: TGTGCCAGCAGACTCGGGGCCAGGGTGTTGTGGCAAGAGACCCAGTACTTC
CDR3: CASRLGARVLWQETQYF

length: 15
V: TRBV20-1
D: TRBD2
size: -
J: TRBJ2-5
DNA: TGCAGTGCTAGCGGGTCTAGCGGGAGCTGGGAGACCCAGTACTTC
CDR3: CSASGSSGSWETQYF

length: 16
V: TRBV19
D: -
size: few
J: TRBJ2-7
DNA: TGTGCCAGTAGCTCCGGGAGGAGACAGGGGAGCTACGAGCAGTACTTC
CDR3: CASSSGRRQGSYEQYF

length: 16
V: TRBV10-1
D: -
size: few
J: TRBJ2-3
DNA: TGCGCCAGCAGTGAGTCACGGCGGACTAGCACAGATACGCAGTATTTT
CDR3: CASSESRRTSTDTQYF

length: 14
V: TRBV28
D: TRBD1
size: few
J: TRBJ1-2
DNA: TGTGCCAGCAGTGTACAGGGGAGGGGCTATGGCTACACCTTC
CDR3: CASSVQGRGYGYTF

length: 17
V: TRBV3-1
D: TRBD2
size: few
J: TRBJ2-1
DNA: TGTGCCAGCAGCCAGTCGTATCTAGCGGAGTCCTACAATGAGCAGTTCTTC
CDR3: CASSQSYLAESYNEQFF

length: 15
V: TRBV12-3/TRBV12-4
D: -
size: many
J: TRBJ1-4
DNA: TGTGCCAGCAGTTTAGCGGGACGGACGGGGGAAAAACTGTTTTTT
CDR3: CASSLAGRTGEKLFF